The 15 T cell receptor beta chains given below trace back to one sample, sequenced in a study of blood T cell repertoires in COVID-19. Profiled with immunoSEQ multiplex PCR; TCRdb holds only in-frame clones, not every one. The sample lists 90,000 to 140,000 clones, roughly 85% occurring once. The source material was peripheral blood. Receptor source: a man aged 45 to 65 with acute or convalescent COVID-19.

The chain has TRBV7-9 and TRBJ1-2; TRBD1 matches at 9 bases. The V gene end was trimmed by 5 bases and the J gene end by 6 bases; junction bases not matched to a gene: 7. Germline loops: CDR1 SEHNR, CDR2 FQNEAQ (reference sequence). CDR3 length: 14 amino acids. The CDR3 here is CASSQWTGVDGYTF. The DNA for the CDR3 is TGTGCCAGCAGCCAATGGACAGGGGTCGATGGCTACACCTTC.

The chain recombines TRBV6-6 with TRBJ2-1, with D possibly being TRBD2 (5 bases). Germline CDR1 and CDR2: MNHNY and SVGAGI (reference sequence). Deletions cut 6 bases from V and 0 bases from J, with 9 bases between. This CDR3 comprises 14 residues. This CDR3 reads CASREASSYNEQFF. CDR3 sequence (DNA): TGTGCCAGCAGGGAGGCGAGCTCCTACAATGAGCAGTTCTTC.

The gene calls are TRBV10-1 and TRBJ2-7; possibly TRBD1 for D (6 bases). V was trimmed by 7 bases and J by 5 bases, leaving 15 bases between them. Per germline, CDR1 WNHNN and CDR2 SYGVQD (reference sequence). CDR3 size: 13 residues. This CDR3 reads CASNRQVEDEQYF. The CDR3 bases are TGCGCCAGCAATCGACAGGTTGAGGACGAGCAGTACTTC.

V usage is TRBV7-9 and J usage is TRBJ1-4; D remains ambiguous. The CDR3 contains 14 residues. Trimming took 1 base from V and 8 from J, leaving 11 bases between them. The germline V gene encodes CDR1 SEHNR and CDR2 FQNEAQ (reference sequence). The CDR3 spells CASSLDTRIEKLFF. CDR3 bases: TGTGCCAGCAGCTTAGATACTAGAATCGAAAAACTGTTTTTT.

The chain recombines TRBV6-1 with TRBJ2-7; tentatively, D is TRBD1 (5 bases). The length of the CDR3 is 15 residues. V was pared by 3 bases and J by 2 bases, with 14 bases between. CDR1 MNHNS and CDR2 SASEGT come from the germline V gene. CDR3 coding DNA: TGTGCCAGCAGTGACGGACACCACGGAACCTACGAGCAGTACTTC. Translation gives CASSDGHHGTYEQYF.

The chain uses TRBV27 and TRBJ1-5; a possible D gene is TRBD1 (5 bases). Germline V gene data show CDR1 as MNHEY and CDR2 as SMNVEV (reference sequence). The V gene lost 3 bases and the J gene lost 6 bases, with 12 bases spanning the gap. This CDR3 has 14 amino acids. CDR3 region: CASSFGGGGQPQHF. CDR3 in DNA: TGTGCCAGCAGTTTTGGGGGGGGTGGTCAGCCCCAGCATTTT.

The chain employs TRBV19 and TRBJ1-1; 8 bases match TRBD1. Germline loops: CDR1 LNHDA, CDR2 SQIVND (reference sequence). This CDR3 comprises 14 residues. V shed 6 bases and J 5 bases; nucleotides not matched to a gene: 8. The CDR3 here is CASRRTGNVTEAFF. CDR3 bases: TGTGCCAGTAGGAGGACAGGGAATGTAACTGAAGCTTTCTTT.

The J gene is TRBJ2-1, the V gene TRBV28; 9 bases map to TRBD2. Unmatched junction bases numbered 5, after V lost 5 bases and J lost 3 bases. CDR1 is MDHEN, CDR2 SYDVKM, per germline. This CDR3 has 15 amino acids. CDR3 sequence reads: CASSRSGRHYNEQFF. The CDR3 region has the DNA TGTGCCAGCAGTCGTAGCGGGAGACACTACAATGAGCAGTTCTTC.

V gene TRBV10-3 combines with J gene TRBJ1-5; 8 nucleotides align to TRBD1. The CDR3 runs to 15 residues. Germline values: CDR1 ENHRY, CDR2 SYGVKD. The J segment lost 2 bases and the V segment lost 6 bases, leaving 6 bases of the junction unmatched. CDR3 sequence: CAISEDRVGNQPQHF. The CDR3 DNA reads TGTGCCATCAGCGAGGACAGGGTAGGCAATCAGCCCCAGCATTTT.

This sequence joins TRBV5-1 and TRBJ2-7; 13 nucleotides align to TRBD2. After removal of 4 bases from V and 2 bases from J, the junction contained 6 bases not matched to a gene. Germline-derived CDR1 and CDR2 are SGHRS and YFSETQ. The CDR3 loop spans 16 amino acids. The CDR3 coding sequence is TGCGCCAGCAGCCCGGGGGGGACTAGCGGGACCTACGAGCAGTACTTC. Translation: CASSPGGTSGTYEQYF.

V and J are TRBV5-8 and TRBJ2-1; TRBD1 agrees at 8 bases. Germline trimming cut 1 base from V and 8 bases from J; bases unmatched to any gene: 14. Germline CDR1 reads SGHTS; CDR2 reads YDEGEE. This CDR3 region has 17 residues. This CDR3 reads CASSLSRTGTLPHEQFF. The DNA for the CDR3 is TGTGCCAGCAGCTTGTCCCGGACAGGGACCCTCCCCCATGAGCAGTTCTTC.

For this clone: Other DNA sequences of this sample code for an identical CDR3. This chain uses TRBV27 with TRBJ1-6; no reliable D call. Germline-derived CDR1 and CDR2 are MNHEY and SMNVEV (reference sequence). The ends were cut back, 4 bases at V and 0 bases at J, with 7 bases in the middle. The CDR3 has 15 amino acids. DNA of the CDR3: TGTGCCAGCAGTTCTCGCAGCTCCTATAATTCACCCCTCCACTTT. Translated: CASSSRSSYNSPLHF.

The chain is built from TRBV25-1 and TRBJ2-5; tentatively, D is TRBD2 (6 bases). The CDR3 is 16 residues long. Germline V gene lookup returns CDR1 MGHDK and CDR2 SYGVNS. With 6 bases removed from V and 3 bases from J, the gap between germline ends came to 20 bases. The CDR3: CASSSGGGATKETQYF. The DNA of the CDR3 is TGTGCCAGCAGCAGCGGAGGAGGGGCCACCAAAGAGACCCAGTACTTC.

The V and J genes are TRBV19 and TRBJ1-1, with D possibly TRBD1 on 5 matching bases. The CDR3 runs to 14 residues. Germline-derived CDR1 and CDR2 are LNHDA and SQIVND (reference sequence). Trimming cost V 1 base and J 3 bases, with 9 bases left between them. The CDR3 DNA reads TGTGCCAGTAGTATAGGGGGCAGATACACTGAAGCTTTCTTT. Translation gives CASSIGGRYTEAFF.

The chain carries TRBV2 and TRBJ1-4; a weak D match, TRBD1 (6 bases). V was pared by 4 bases and J by 14 bases, with 14 bases between. Germline V gives CDR1 SNHLY, CDR2 FYNNEI. The CDR3 runs 12 residues. The CDR3 spells CASSANRDQLFF. The CDR3 coding sequence is TGTGCCAGCAGTGCTAACAGGGACCAGCTGTTTTTT.